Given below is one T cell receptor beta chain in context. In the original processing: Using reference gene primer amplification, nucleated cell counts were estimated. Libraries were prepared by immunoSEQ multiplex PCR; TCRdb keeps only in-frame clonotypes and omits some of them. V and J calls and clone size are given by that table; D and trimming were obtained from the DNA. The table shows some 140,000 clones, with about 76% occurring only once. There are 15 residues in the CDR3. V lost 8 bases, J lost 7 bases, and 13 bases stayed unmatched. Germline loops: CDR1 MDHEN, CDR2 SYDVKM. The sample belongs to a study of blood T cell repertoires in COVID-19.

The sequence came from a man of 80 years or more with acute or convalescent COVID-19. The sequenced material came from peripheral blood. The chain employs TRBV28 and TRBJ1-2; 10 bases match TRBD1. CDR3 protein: CASRDRGSLFLGYTF. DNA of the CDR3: TGTGCCAGCCGGGACAGGGGTTCCCTTTTTCTTGGCTACACCTTC.